One and the same sample provided the 19 T cell receptor beta chains below, sequenced in a study of cytotoxic CD8 clonotypes in ibrutinib-treated CLL. Clones were sequenced by immunoSEQ multiplex PCR, and TCRdb holds only the in-frame ones, with some missing. The table has over 200,000 clones, around 75% seen once. This material consisted of PBMCs, taken after 12 months of ibrutinib treatment. These receptors all stem from a human donor with chronic lymphocytic leukemia.

This clone was detected a few times. CDR3 sequence: CASRGTGTAEAFF. CDR3 coding DNA: TGTGCCAGTAGGGGTACGGGGACAGCTGAAGCTTTCTTT. V gene TRBV19 combines with J gene TRBJ1-1; TRBD1 matches at 7 bases. The CDR3 is 13 residues long. The germline V gene has CDR1 LNHDA and CDR2 SQIVND (reference sequence). The V segment lost 6 bases and the J segment 6 bases; nucleotides outside the gene matches: 7.

The chain carries TRBV6-5 and TRBJ1-1; D is undetermined. The CDR3 spans 15 residues. CDR1 MNHEY and CDR2 SVGAGI come from the germline V gene. V lost 0 bases and J lost 2, with 10 bases in between. In nucleotides, the CDR3 is TGTGCCAGCAGTTACTCGATCAAGGTAAACACTGAAGCTTTCTTT. Protein product: CASSYSIKVNTEAFF.

The rearrangement joins TRBV4-1 to TRBJ1-2, with TRBD1 identical over 10 bases. The germline V gene encodes CDR1 MGHRA and CDR2 YSYEKL. The CDR3 sequence is 16 residues long. V trimming: 3 bases; J trimming: 3 bases; junction bases outside the gene matches: 7. The CDR3 sequence is CASSQTSGTGDYGYTF. CDR3 coding DNA: TGCGCCAGCAGCCAGACTTCCGGGACAGGGGACTATGGCTACACCTTC.

This clone was seen a handful of times. The V call is TRBV25-1, the J call TRBJ1-3, with D hard to call. Germline values: CDR1 MGHDK, CDR2 SYGVNS. The CDR3 is 15 residues long. Between the trimmed V and J ends, which lost 5 bases and 3 bases, there was a span of 14 bases. In nucleotides, the CDR3 is TGTGCCAGCAGTCGAGGAACAGTGCATGGAAACACCATATATTTT. Residues: CASSRGTVHGNTIYF.

V is TRBV7-3 and J is TRBJ2-1; D not certain. Germline V CDR1 and CDR2: SGHTA, FQGTGA. There are 16 residues in the CDR3. V was trimmed by 2 bases and J by 0 bases, leaving 11 bases between them. Here the CDR3 reads CASSLHRVSSYNEQFF. Written as DNA, the CDR3 is TGTGCCAGCAGCTTACATCGGGTAAGCTCCTACAATGAGCAGTTCTTC.

This clone was found a few times. Other DNA sequences in this sample translate to the same CDR3. The chain recombines TRBV18 with TRBJ1-2; D unresolved. CDR3 length: 11 amino acids. Per germline, CDR1 KGHSH and CDR2 LQKENI. Trimming took 3 bases from V and 3 from J, leaving 2 bases between them. CDR3 sequence: CASSPDYGYTF. CDR3 bases: TGTGCCAGCTCACCTGACTATGGCTACACCTTC. Variable domain in full (rest from reference TRBV18 and TRBJ1-2): NAGVMQNPRHLVRRRGQEARLRCSPMKGHSHVYWYRQLPEEGLKFMVYLQKENIIDESGMPKERFSAEFPKEGPSILRIQQVVRGDSAAYFCASSPDYGYTFGSGTRLTVV.

The chain joins TRBV30 to TRBJ1-5, with 11 bases that match TRBD1. The CDR3 has 15 amino acids. Germline V gene lookup returns CDR1 GTSNPN and CDR2 SVGIG (reference sequence). With 2 bases clipped from V and 6 bases from J, the junction kept 6 bases outside the gene matches. The chain's CDR3 is CAWSYGQGAFQPQHF. DNA for the CDR3: TGTGCCTGGAGTTATGGACAGGGGGCATTTCAGCCCCAGCATTTT.

DNA of the CDR3: TGTGCCTGGAGTGCCACCCCCTACGAGCAGTACTTC. This sequence encodes CAWSATPYEQYF. The chain employs TRBV30 and TRBJ2-7; unclear D gene. Between the trimmed V and J ends, which lost 1 base and 2 bases, there was a span of 6 bases. Germline CDR1 and CDR2: GTSNPN and SVGIG (reference sequence). The CDR3 is 12 amino acids.

The rearrangement links TRBV7-9 to TRBJ2-7; TRBD1 matches at 10 bases. Unmatched junction bases numbered 7, after V lost 2 bases and J lost 3 bases. The CDR3 consists of 16 residues. Germline V lookup: CDR1 SEHNR, CDR2 FQNEAQ (reference sequence). The CDR3 protein is CASSLRGDRGDYEQYF. The CDR3 nucleotides read TGTGCCAGCAGCTTAAGAGGGGACAGGGGTGACTACGAGCAGTACTTC.

This clone was observed a handful of times. V gene TRBV5-8 combines with J gene TRBJ2-3; 10 nucleotides align to TRBD1. The CDR3 is 15 residues long. With V trimmed by 5 bases and J by 3 bases, 6 bases remained unmatched. Germline V gives CDR1 SGHTS, CDR2 YDEGEE. CDR3 in amino acids: CASSTGTGATDTQYF. CDR3 bases: TGTGCCAGCAGTACCGGGACAGGGGCGACAGATACGCAGTATTTT.

The chain carries TRBV18 and TRBJ1-2; 9 bases fit TRBD1. V gave up 4 bases and J gave up 8 bases; unmatched junction bases: 5. From germline, CDR1 is KGHSH and CDR2 LQKENI. The CDR3 contains 13 residues. CDR3 loop: CASSRRTGDGYTF. CDR3 nucleotides: TGTGCCAGCTCACGGCGGACAGGGGACGGCTACACCTTC.

The CDR3 protein is CASSPGWQGGYTF. CDR3 DNA sequence: TGTGCCAGCTCACCGGGGTGGCAGGGAGGCTACACCTTC. This chain links TRBV18 with TRBJ1-2, with D maybe TRBD1 (5 bases). This CDR3 region has 13 residues. The germline V and J ends were trimmed by 3 bases and 8 bases, with 13 bases remaining between them. From germline, CDR1 is KGHSH and CDR2 LQKENI.

In nucleotides, the CDR3 is TGTGCAAGTCGTTATAAAGACAGGGTAGGGGATCAAGAGACCCAGTACTTC. It translates to CASRYKDRVGDQETQYF. The chain recombines TRBV12-2 with TRBJ2-5; the table assigns TRBD1, which was not confirmed against the DNA. TRBV12-2 represents a pseudogene. The CDR3 consists of 17 residues.

This clone was counted a single time. The chain recombines TRBV19 with TRBJ2-7; D might be TRBD1 (5 bases). The CDR3 length is 15 residues. CDR1 and CDR2 from the germline V gene are LNHDA and SQIVND (reference sequence). V was clipped by 3 bases and J by 1 base, with 13 bases between them. The CDR3 DNA reads TGTGCCAGTAGTATTGTCAGGGCATCTTCCTACGAGCAGTACTTC. It yields the protein CASSIVRASSYEQYF.

CDR3 in DNA: TGTGCTAGTGGTCACAATAATAATTCACCCCTCCACTTT. Its translation: CASGHNNNSPLHF. The chain employs TRBV12-5 and TRBJ1-6, with D hard to call. Germline V CDR1 and CDR2: LGHNT, FRNRAP. The CDR3 is made up of 13 amino acids. V lost 5 bases and J 5 bases, leaving 7 bases between the germline ends.

This chain links TRBV6-1 with TRBJ2-5, with 15 bases that match TRBD2. This CDR3 has 20 amino acids. Germline V CDR1 and CDR2: MNHNS, SASEGT. Unmatched junction bases numbered 13, after V lost 4 bases and J lost 1 base. CDR3 nucleotides: TGTGCCAGCAGTGCCTGGACTCCGGGACTAGCGGGAGGACCCCAAGAGACCCAGTACTTC. It codes for CASSAWTPGLAGGPQETQYF.

This clone has just a few counts. The chain employs TRBV25-1 and TRBJ2-7; TRBD1 matches 9 bases. The germline gives CDR1 MGHDK, CDR2 SYGVNS. The V and J ends lost 4 bases and 6 bases, in that order; junction bases with no gene match: 7. This CDR3 is built from 14 residues. This chain's CDR3 is CASSARDRDSEQYF. The CDR3 bases are TGTGCCAGCAGTGCGAGGGACAGGGACTCCGAGCAGTACTTC.

The chain links TRBV29-1 to TRBJ2-7, with D perhaps matching TRBD2 (6 bases). Germline CDR1 SQVTM, CDR2 ANQGSEA. The CDR3 sequence is 15 residues long. V was cut by 7 bases and J by 4 bases, with 23 bases left in between. The chain's CDR3 is CSAKEAAGRNYEQYF. The DNA of the CDR3 is TGCAGCGCCAAAGAGGCGGCAGGGAGGAATTACGAGCAGTACTTC.

The genes are TRBV6-6 and TRBJ1-1; 7 bases match TRBD1. Germline CDR1 and CDR2: MNHNY and SVGAGI (reference sequence). The CDR3 has 16 amino acids. Unmatched junction bases numbered 6, after V lost 0 bases and J lost 2 bases. CDR3 residues: CASSYSSAGGNTEAFF. The CDR3 nucleotides read TGTGCCAGCAGTTACTCGTCGGCAGGGGGAAACACTGAAGCTTTCTTT.